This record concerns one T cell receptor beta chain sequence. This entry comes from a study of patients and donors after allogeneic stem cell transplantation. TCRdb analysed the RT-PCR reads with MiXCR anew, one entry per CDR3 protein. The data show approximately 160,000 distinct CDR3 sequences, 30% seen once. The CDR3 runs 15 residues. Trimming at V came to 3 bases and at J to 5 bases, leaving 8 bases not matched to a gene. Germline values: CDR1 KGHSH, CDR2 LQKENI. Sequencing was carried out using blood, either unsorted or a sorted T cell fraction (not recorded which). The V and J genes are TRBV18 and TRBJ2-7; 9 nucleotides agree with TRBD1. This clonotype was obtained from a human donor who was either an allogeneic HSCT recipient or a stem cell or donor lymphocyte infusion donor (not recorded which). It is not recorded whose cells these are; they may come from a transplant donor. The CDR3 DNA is TGTGCCAGCTCACCCAATACAGGGGGCCGCGACGAGCAGTACTTC. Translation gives CASSPNTGGRDEQYF.